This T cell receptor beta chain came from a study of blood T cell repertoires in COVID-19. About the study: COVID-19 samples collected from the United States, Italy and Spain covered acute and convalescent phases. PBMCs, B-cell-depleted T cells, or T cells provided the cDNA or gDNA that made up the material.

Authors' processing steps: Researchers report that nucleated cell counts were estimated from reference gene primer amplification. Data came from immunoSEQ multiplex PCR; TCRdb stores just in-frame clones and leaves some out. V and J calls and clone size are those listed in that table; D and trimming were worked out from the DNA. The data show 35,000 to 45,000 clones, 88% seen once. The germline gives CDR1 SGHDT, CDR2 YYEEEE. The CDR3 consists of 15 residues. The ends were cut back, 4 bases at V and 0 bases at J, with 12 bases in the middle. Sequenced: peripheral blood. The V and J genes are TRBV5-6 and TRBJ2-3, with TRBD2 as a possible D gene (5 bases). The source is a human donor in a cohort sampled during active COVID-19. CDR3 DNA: TGTGCCAGCAGCCGCCGCCCGGGAAGCACAGATACGCAGTATTTT. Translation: CASSRRPGSTDTQYF.